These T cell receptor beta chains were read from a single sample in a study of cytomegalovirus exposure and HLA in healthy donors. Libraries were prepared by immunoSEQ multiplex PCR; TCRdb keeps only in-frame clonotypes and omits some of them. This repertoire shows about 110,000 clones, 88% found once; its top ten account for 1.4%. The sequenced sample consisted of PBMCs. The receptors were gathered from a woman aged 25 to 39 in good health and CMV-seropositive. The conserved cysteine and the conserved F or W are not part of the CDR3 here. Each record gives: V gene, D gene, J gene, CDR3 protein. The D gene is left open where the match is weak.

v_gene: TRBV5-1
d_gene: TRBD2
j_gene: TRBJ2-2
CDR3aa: ASSSTSGSKNTGELF

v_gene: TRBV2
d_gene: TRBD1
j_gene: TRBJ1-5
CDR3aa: ASRYRGNNQPQH

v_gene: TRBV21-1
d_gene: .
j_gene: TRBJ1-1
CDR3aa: ASSGARWDTQAF

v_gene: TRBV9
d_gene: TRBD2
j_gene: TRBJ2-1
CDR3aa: ASSSGLAGVDEQF

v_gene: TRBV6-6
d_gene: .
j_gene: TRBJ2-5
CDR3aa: ASSSGTPSLAQY

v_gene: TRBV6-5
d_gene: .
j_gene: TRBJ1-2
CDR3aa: ASTSSSVLGGYT

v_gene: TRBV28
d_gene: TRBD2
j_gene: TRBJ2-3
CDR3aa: ASSLGLAGDFADTQY

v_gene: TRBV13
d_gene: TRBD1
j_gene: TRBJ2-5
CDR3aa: ASSLWTGLETQY

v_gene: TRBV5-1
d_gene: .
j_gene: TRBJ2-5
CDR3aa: ASSTTGTQESTQY

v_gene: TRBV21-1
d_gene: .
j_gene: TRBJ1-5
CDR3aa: ASRLQGGHQPQH

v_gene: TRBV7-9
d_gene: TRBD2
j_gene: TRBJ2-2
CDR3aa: ASSPGLAGGPTTGELF

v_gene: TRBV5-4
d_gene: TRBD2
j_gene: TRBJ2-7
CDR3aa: ASSLESGGLDEQY

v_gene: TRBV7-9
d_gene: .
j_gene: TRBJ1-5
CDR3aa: ASSLEGQGQQPQH

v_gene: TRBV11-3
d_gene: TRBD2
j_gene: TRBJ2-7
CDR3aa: ASSKTSANAYEQY

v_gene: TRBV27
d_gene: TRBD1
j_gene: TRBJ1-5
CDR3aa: ASRGGNGQGGQPQH

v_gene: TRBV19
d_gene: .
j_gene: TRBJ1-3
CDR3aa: ASSETASGNTIY

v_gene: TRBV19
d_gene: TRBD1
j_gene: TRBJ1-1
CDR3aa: ASSMGQGITEAF

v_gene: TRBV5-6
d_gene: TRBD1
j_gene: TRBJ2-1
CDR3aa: ASSCRDRAVCDEQF

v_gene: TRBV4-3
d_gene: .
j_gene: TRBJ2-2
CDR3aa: ASSQGPGFNTGELF

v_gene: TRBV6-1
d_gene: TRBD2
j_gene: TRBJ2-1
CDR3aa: ASSEASGGANEQF

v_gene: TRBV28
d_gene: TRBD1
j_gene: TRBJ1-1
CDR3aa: ASRNRGPNTEAF

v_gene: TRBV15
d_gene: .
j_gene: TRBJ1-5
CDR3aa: ATSREAAREGPQH

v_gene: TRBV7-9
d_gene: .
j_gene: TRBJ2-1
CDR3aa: ASSGRIDYNEQF

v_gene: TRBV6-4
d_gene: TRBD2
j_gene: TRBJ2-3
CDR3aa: ASSRLAGGTDTQY

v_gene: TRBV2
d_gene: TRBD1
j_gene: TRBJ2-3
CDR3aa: ASRPGQNPLDTQY

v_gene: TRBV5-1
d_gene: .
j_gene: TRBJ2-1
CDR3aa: ASSLDPEGNEQF

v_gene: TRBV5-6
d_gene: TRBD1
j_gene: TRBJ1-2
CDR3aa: ASSRQGGYT

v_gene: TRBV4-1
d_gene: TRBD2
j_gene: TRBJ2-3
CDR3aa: ASSRIIGLAGTPQDTQY

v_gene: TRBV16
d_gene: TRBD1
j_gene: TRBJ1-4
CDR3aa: ASSQLGQILNEKLF

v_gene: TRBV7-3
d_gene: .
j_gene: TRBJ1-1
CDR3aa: ASSVTGSGEAF

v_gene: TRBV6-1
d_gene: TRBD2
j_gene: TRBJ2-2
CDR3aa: ASSWTSETGELF

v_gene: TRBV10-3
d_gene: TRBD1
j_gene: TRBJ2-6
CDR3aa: AISESGQGMDPAGANVLT

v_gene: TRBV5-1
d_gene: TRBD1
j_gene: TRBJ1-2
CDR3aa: ASSIGGTGDGYT

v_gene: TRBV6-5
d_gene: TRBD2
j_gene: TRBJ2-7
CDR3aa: ASSPGLAGLYEQY

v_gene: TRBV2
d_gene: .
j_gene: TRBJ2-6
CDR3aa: ASSPGPPGANVLT

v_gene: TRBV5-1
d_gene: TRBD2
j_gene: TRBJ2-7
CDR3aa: ASSLAGGPYEQY

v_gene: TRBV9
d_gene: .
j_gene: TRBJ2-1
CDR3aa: ASSPARYNEQF

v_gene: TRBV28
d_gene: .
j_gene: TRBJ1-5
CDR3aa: ASRGGRDQPQH

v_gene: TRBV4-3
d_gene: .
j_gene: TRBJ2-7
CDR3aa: ASSLEPSRGYEQY

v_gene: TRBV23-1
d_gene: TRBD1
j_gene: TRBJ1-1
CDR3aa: ASSQADRDNTEAF

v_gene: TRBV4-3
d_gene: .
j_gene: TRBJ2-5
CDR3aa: ASSQGGGPNTPLETQY

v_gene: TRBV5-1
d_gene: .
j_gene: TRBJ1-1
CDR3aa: ASSLTLHLGQYTEAF

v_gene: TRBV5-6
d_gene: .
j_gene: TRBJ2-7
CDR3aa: ASKFFEENYEQY

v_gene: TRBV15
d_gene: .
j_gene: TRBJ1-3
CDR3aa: ATSRVQGNTIY

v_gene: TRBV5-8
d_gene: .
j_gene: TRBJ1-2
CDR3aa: ASSQQGYGYT

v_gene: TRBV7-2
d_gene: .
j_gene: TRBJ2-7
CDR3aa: ASSLETGAYEQY